This entry concerns a single T cell receptor (beta chain). This sample was included in a study of blood T cell repertoires in COVID-19. Study-wide background: COVID-19 samples, acute and convalescent, were from the United States, Italy and Spain.

This study enrolled people aged about 18 to 100 from about two dozen US geographic areas. Donors in Cohort 3 who had recovered were those with two negative PCRs, healthcare professional clearance, or resolution of their symptoms. In germline, CDR1 is SGHVS, CDR2 FQNEAQ. The ends were cut back, 3 bases at V and 4 bases at J, with 10 bases in the middle. The CDR3 is 13 residues long. Using immunoSEQ multiplex PCR, the repertoire was profiled, and TCRdb retains in-frame clones only, with some absent. The table includes roughly 280,000 clones, 75% to 90% detected once. Sequencing used PBMCs or T cells enriched from blood (not recorded which). This chain connects TRBV7-8 to TRBJ2-7, with a weak D call TRBD2 (6 bases). The TCR comes from a woman younger than 30 who had recovered from COVID-19. This CDR3 is CASSLGLFYEQYF. The CDR3 DNA reads TGTGCCAGCAGCTTGGGACTTTTTTACGAGCAGTACTTC.